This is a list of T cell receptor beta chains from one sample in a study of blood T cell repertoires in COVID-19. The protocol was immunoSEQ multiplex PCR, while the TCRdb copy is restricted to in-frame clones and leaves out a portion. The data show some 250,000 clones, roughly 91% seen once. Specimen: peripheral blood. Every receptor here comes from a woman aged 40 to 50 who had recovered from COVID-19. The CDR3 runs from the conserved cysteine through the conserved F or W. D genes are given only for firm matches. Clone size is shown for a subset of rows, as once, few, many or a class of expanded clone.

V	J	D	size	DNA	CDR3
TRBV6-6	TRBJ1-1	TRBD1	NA	TGTGCCAGCAGGAGGGACAGGGGGCCCACGAACACTGAAGCTTTCTTT	CASRRDRGPTNTEAFF
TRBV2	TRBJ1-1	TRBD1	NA	TGTGCCAGCCTCCCCCACCGACAGGGGTCGGCTGAAGCTTTCTTT	CASLPHRQGSAEAFF
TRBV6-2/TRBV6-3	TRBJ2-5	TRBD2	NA	TGTGCCAGCAGCTTAGCGGGAGCCCCTGGGGAGACCCAGTACTTC	CASSLAGAPGETQYF
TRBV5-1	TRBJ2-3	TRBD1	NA	TGCGCCAGCAGCTCCACTACAGGGGGCACAGATACGCAGTATTTT	CASSSTTGGTDTQYF
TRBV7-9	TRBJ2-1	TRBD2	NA	TGTGCCAGCCCGAGGGCGGGGGTCCCGAGCTCCTACAATGAGCAGTTCTTC	CASPRAGVPSSYNEQFF
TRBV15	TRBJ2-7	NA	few	TGTGCCACCAGCAGAGTGGGGGGTGTCGAGCAGTACTTC	CATSRVGGVEQYF
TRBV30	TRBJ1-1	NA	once	TGTGCCTGGAGTGCAGGCCCCGGGAGGGCTGAAGCTTTCTTT	CAWSAGPGRAEAFF
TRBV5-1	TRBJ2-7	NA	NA	TGCGCCAGCAGCTTGGGGCGGGGAAGGAGCTCCTACGAGCAGTACTTC	CASSLGRGRSSYEQYF
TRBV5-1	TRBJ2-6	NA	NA	TGCGCCAGCAGCCCACCCGGGACACCTAACTCTGGGGCCAACGTCCTGACTTTC	CASSPPGTPNSGANVLTF
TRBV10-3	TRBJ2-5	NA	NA	TGTGCCATCAGTGAGGGCAGGGTGGCAGAGACCCAGTACTTC	CAISEGRVAETQYF
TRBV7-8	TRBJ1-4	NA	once	TGTGCCAGCAGCTTAGGGCAGGTCCATGAAAAACTGTTTTTT	CASSLGQVHEKLFF
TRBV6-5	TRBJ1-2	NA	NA	TGTGCCAGCAGTTACAATGAGGAGGGCCTCTATGGCTACACCTTC	CASSYNEEGLYGYTF
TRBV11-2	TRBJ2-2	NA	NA	TGTGCCAGCAGCTTACGGGGTGGTGGCGGGGAGCTGTTTTTT	CASSLRGGGGELFF
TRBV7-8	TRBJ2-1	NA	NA	TGTGCCAGCAGCCCCGCCCTAGCTTTTGAGCAGTTCTTC	CASSPALAFEQFF
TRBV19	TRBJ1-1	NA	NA	TGTGCCAGTAGTATGGGGCGGGGGATGAACACTGAAGCTTTCTTT	CASSMGRGMNTEAFF
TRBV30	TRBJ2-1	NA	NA	TGTGCCTGGTCTCGGGGTCGGGCCCCCCATGAGCAGTTCTTC	CAWSRGRAPHEQFF
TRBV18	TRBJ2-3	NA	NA	TGTGCCAGCTCACCCCGGCGAGGGTCGGTAGATACGCAGTATTTT	CASSPRRGSVDTQYF
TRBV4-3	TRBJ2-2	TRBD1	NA	TGCGCCAGCAGCCAAGGGGTTAACAGGGGGCTTACCGGGGAGCTGTTTTTT	CASSQGVNRGLTGELFF
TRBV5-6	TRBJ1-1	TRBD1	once	TGTGCCAGCACCCCGTTGGGACAGGGGACCAATGTGGACACTGAAGCTTTCTTT	CASTPLGQGTNVDTEAFF
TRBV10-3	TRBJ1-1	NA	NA	TGTGCCATCAGTGAGGGGGCGCGTACTGAAGCTTTCTTT	CAISEGARTEAFF
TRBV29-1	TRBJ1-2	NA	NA	TGCAGCGTTGAAGATTTAAGGGCCCGACAGGCCAACTATGGCTACACCTTC	CSVEDLRARQANYGYTF
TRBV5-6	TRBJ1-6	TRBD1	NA	TGTGCCAGCAGCCCTCCCGGGACAGGGAGGAATTCACCCCTCCACTTT	CASSPPGTGRNSPLHF
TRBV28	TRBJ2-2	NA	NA	TGTGCCAGCAGTCCCGCCCCTTCGGCCGGGGAGCTGTTTTTT	CASSPAPSAGELFF
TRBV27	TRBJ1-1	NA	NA	TGTGCCAGCAGGGCCTACACTGAAGCTTTCTTT	CASRAYTEAFF
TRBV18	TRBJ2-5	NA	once	TGTGCCAGCTCACCATCTCCCGAGACCCAGTACTTC	CASSPSPETQYF
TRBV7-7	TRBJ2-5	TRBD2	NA	TGTGCTAGCAGCATGAGACCTAGCGGGAAAGAGACCCAGTACTTC	CASSMRPSGKETQYF
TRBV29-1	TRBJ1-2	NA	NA	TGCAGCGTTGAAGAACGGGGACACCCTAACTATGGCTACACCTTC	CSVEERGHPNYGYTF